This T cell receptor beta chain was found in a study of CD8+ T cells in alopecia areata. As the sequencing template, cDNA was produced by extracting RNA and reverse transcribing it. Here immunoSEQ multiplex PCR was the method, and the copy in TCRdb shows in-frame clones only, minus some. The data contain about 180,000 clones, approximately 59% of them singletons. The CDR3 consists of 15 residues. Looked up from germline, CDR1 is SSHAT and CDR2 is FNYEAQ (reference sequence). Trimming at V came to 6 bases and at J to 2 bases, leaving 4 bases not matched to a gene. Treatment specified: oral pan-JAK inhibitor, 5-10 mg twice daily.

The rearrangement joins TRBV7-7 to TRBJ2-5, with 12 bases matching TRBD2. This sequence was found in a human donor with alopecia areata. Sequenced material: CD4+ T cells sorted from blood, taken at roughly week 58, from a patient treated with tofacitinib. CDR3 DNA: TGTGCCAGCAGTCCCGGACTAGCGGGGCAAGAGACCCAGTACTTC. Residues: CASSPGLAGQETQYF.